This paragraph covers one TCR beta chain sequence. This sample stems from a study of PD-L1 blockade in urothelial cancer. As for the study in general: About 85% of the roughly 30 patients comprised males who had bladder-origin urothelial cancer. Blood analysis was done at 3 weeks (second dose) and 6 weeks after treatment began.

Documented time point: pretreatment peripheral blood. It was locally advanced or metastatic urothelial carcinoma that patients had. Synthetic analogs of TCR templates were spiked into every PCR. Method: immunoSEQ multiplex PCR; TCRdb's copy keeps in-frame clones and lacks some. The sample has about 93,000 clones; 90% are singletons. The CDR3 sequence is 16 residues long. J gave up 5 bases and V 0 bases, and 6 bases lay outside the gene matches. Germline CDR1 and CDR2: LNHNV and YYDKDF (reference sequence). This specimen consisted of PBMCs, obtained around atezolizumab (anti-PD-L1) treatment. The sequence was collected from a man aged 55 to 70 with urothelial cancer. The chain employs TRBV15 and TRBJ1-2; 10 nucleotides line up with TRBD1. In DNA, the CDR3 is TGTGCCACCAGCAGAGAAATGCCGGGACAGGGGTATGGCTACACCTTC. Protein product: CATSREMPGQGYGYTF.